This TCR beta chain is from a study of T-cell reconstitution after alpha-beta-depleted transplantation in children. CDR1 SGHRS and CDR2 YFSETQ come from the germline V gene. The CDR3 runs to 13 residues. Trimming at V came to 0 bases and at J to 8 bases, leaving 4 bases not matched to a gene. This clonotype has ten or more counts. Unique molecular identifiers were incorporated into the prepared TCRbeta library. Each CDR3 protein is one row after TCRdb ran MiXCR on the PCR reads. The sample holds some 240,000 distinct CDR3 sequences, 12% seen once. The material was PBMCs from the stem cell graft donor, obtained from the stem cell graft. This TCR was recovered from a human donor who donated a stem cell graft to a child with acute lymphoblastic leukemia. The chain employs TRBV5-1 and TRBJ1-1, with TRBD1 matching over 7 bases. As DNA, the CDR3 is TGCGCCAGCAGCTTGGCACAGGGGTCGGAAGCTTTCTTT. It is translated as CASSLAQGSEAFF.